This T cell receptor beta chain was profiled in a study of CD8+CD57+ T cells in acquired aplastic anemia. Study-level information: The DNA of sorted CD4+ and CD8+ cells averaged roughly 3.2 ug.

Investigators profiled TCR beta VDJ and CDR3 from genomic DNA template. Via MiXCR, TCRdb re-called the reads, giving one row per CDR3 protein. Of a few hundred thousand distinct CDR3 sequences listed, roughly half are singletons. This clonotype has a single count. The antigen remains unidentified. The study, taken as a whole, reports: The study identified almost 30 CD8+ CDR3 sequences shared by patients and controls. Between the patient and control groups, CD8+ Simpson's diversity did not differ significantly.

Germline V gene data show CDR1 as ENHRY and CDR2 as SYGVKD. The CDR3 is made up of 14 amino acids. V shed 10 bases and J shed 6 bases, with 21 bases lying between them. The sample comprised sorted CD4+, CD8+, or CD8+CD57+ T cells (not recorded which) from PBMCs. This receptor was identified in a human donor with severe aplastic anemia or a healthy control (not recorded which). V gene TRBV10-3 combines with J gene TRBJ1-1; weak D call: TRBD1 (6 bases). Here the CDR3 reads CASTLGWDKPEAFF. In DNA form, the CDR3 reads TGTGCCAGCACCTTGGGGTGGGACAAACCTGAAGCTTTCTTT.